The clone carrying this T cell receptor (beta chain) came up a few times. The sample belongs to a study of blood T cell repertoires in COVID-19. Study context: Some COVID-19 samples were acute and others convalescent; all came from the United States, Italy and Spain. T cells, B-cell-depleted T cells, or PBMCs provided the cDNA or gDNA that served as material.

This CDR3 comprises 18 residues. Germline V gives CDR1 MNHNS, CDR2 SASEGT. With 1 base removed from V and 6 bases from J, the gap between germline ends came to 22 bases. Authors' processing steps: Cell counts per sample came from amplifying reference gene primers. TCRdb's copy holds only in-frame clones and misses some; the assay was immunoSEQ multiplex PCR. That table gives V, J and clone size, and the DNA gave D and trimming. The sample includes over 75,000 clones, under 90% of them seen just once. The gene calls are TRBV6-1 and TRBJ1-5; a weak D match, TRBD1 (5 bases). The sequence was obtained from a human donor with active COVID-19. The donor label of this sample is uncertain. Sequences were obtained from peripheral blood. The CDR3 loop reads CASSEVLGSGSTPQPQHF. DNA of the CDR3: TGTGCCAGCAGTGAAGTATTGGGTTCAGGGTCCACCCCTCAGCCCCAGCATTTT.